These 16 T cell receptor beta chains share one sample of origin, sequenced in a study of shared clonotypes between healthy human individuals. The table came from immunoSEQ multiplex PCR; TCRdb's copy has only in-frame clones and leaves some out. The table includes approximately 500,000 clones, 90% to 96% detected once. Material for sequencing was naive CD4+ T cells sorted from blood. Sample subset: CD45RA+ positively selected. These receptors were taken from a woman in her 30s in good health.

The CDR3 sequence: CASSYPTSGRALGSGELFF. In nucleotides, the CDR3 is TGTGCCAGCAGTTACCCGACTAGCGGGAGGGCCCTGGGGTCCGGGGAGCTGTTTTTT. The chain employs TRBV6-8 and TRBJ2-2; 14 bases are a match to TRBD2. J was trimmed by 6 bases and V by 2 bases; bases with no gene match: 11. Germline V CDR1 and CDR2: MNHGY, SAAAGT. The CDR3 consists of 19 residues.

The chain couples TRBV5-1 to TRBJ1-4; D possibly corresponds to TRBD1 (6 bases). The germline V gene has CDR1 SGHRS and CDR2 YFSETQ. The CDR3 is 14 amino acids. V was trimmed by 4 bases and J by 8 bases, leaving 15 bases between them. The DNA of the CDR3 is TGCGCCAGCAGCCTGACCGGGACAAGCGAAAAACTGTTTTTT. Translation gives CASSLTGTSEKLFF.

The rearrangement joins TRBV7-9 to TRBJ2-1, with 13 positions matching TRBD2. Germline V gene data show CDR1 as SEHNR and CDR2 as FQNEAQ (reference sequence). The CDR3 sequence is 16 residues long. The trim removed 1 base at V and 6 bases at J, leaving 3 bases unmatched. Here the CDR3 reads CASSLGRLAGGNEQFF. DNA for the CDR3: TGTGCCAGCAGCTTAGGTAGACTAGCGGGAGGCAATGAGCAGTTCTTC. Based on the CDR3 plus reference TRBV7-9 and TRBJ2-1, the full variable domain is DTGVSQNPRHKITKRGQNVTFRCDPISEHNRLYWYRQTLGQGPEFLTYFQNEAQLEKSRLLSDRFSAERPKGSFSTLEIQRTEQGDSAMYLCASSLGRLAGGNEQFFGPGTRLTVL.

V usage is TRBV5-1 and J usage is TRBJ2-1, with 9 nucleotides matching TRBD2. Trimming cost V 4 bases and J 3 bases; bases outside gene matches: 8. This CDR3 is 16 amino acids long. Germline V gene data show CDR1 as SGHRS and CDR2 as YFSETQ. In DNA, the CDR3 is TGCGCCAGCAGCGCAAAGACTAGCGGTCTCTACAATGAGCAGTTCTTC. Its protein is CASSAKTSGLYNEQFF. The entire variable domain, with the rest obtained from reference TRBV5-1 and TRBJ2-1, is as follows: KAGVTQTPRYLIKTRGQQVTLSCSPISGHRSVSWYQQTPGQGLQFLFEYFSETQRNKGNFPGRFSGRQFSNSRSEMNVSTLELGDSALYLCASSAKTSGLYNEQFFGPGTRLTVL.

V gene TRBV30 combines with J gene TRBJ2-7; perhaps TRBD2 as D (6 bases). Trimming left V 2 bases short and J 10 bases short, with 30 bases between. Germline V gene sequence: CDR1 GTSNPN, CDR2 SVGIG (reference sequence). The CDR3 length is 17 residues. CDR3 loop: CAWSSLGGPHLRRYQYF. In nucleotides, the CDR3 is TGTGCCTGGAGTTCCCTGGGGGGTCCACATTTAAGGCGTTATCAGTACTTC.

This chain connects TRBV28 to TRBJ1-4, with D tentatively TRBD1 (6 bases). CDR1 is MDHEN, CDR2 SYDVKM, per germline. Trimming stripped 11 bases from V and 8 bases from J, with 18 bases between. The CDR3 length is 13 residues. CDR3 amino acids: CAGQSGGQEKLFF. As DNA, the CDR3 is TGTGCCGGACAGTCCGGAGGGCAGGAAAAACTGTTTTTT.

The chain recombines TRBV18 with TRBJ1-5; weak D call: TRBD1 (6 bases). V was cut by 0 bases and J by 5 bases, with 8 bases left in between. Per germline, CDR1 KGHSH and CDR2 LQKENI. This CDR3 is 14 amino acids long. The CDR3 protein is CASSPPGGHQPQHF. The CDR3 region has the DNA TGTGCCAGCTCACCACCGGGGGGGCATCAGCCCCAGCATTTT.

In the case of this clone: An end of the junction does not agree with germline; a read error may underlie this. V and J are TRBV11-3 and TRBJ1-4; D uncertain. The CDR3 has 13 residues. Germline values: CDR1 SGHNT, CDR2 YENEEA. The CDR3 sequence is CASSLEPGAQLFF. CDR3 in DNA: TGTGCCAGCAGCCTAGAACCCGGAGCCCAACTGTTTTTT. Using reference TRBV11-3 and TRBJ1-4 for the parts outside the CDR3, the full variable domain is EAGVVQSPRYKIIEKKQPVAFWCNPISGHNTLYWYLQNLGQGPELLIRYENEEAVDDSQLPKDRFSAERLKGVDSTLKIQPAELGDSAVYLCASSLEPGAQLFFGSGTQLSVL.

This chain joins TRBV19 and TRBJ2-5; 12 bases align to TRBD2. The V and J ends lost 3 bases and 5 bases, in that order; junction bases with no gene match: 7. Germline V gene data show CDR1 as LNHDA and CDR2 as SQIVND (reference sequence). This CDR3 comprises 16 residues. The CDR3 is CASSMGLAGEGETQYF. The CDR3 region has the DNA TGTGCCAGTAGTATGGGACTAGCGGGTGAGGGGGAGACCCAGTACTTC.

The chain uses TRBV6-6 and TRBJ1-1, with 8 bases that match TRBD1. The CDR3 totals 15 residues. Germline lookup yields CDR1 MNHNY and CDR2 SVGAGI (reference sequence). Trimming took 6 bases from V and 4 from J; bases not matched to a gene: 10. The DNA of the CDR3 is TGTGCCAGCAGAGACGCCCAGGGGGCGTTCACTGAAGCTTTCTTT. Protein: CASRDAQGAFTEAFF.

This chain uses TRBV28 with TRBJ2-2, with 8 bases matching TRBD1. The germline V gene has CDR1 MDHEN and CDR2 SYDVKM. The trim removed 9 bases at V and 5 bases at J, leaving 5 bases unmatched. CDR3 length: 13 residues. The CDR3: CASWTGWTGELFF. CDR3 DNA sequence: TGTGCCAGTTGGACAGGGTGGACCGGGGAGCTGTTTTTT.

The chain has TRBV21-1 and TRBJ2-7; TRBD2, the table's D call, lacks a check against the DNA. TRBV21-1 is a known pseudogene. This CDR3 spans 15 amino acids. Here the CDR3 DNA reads TGTGCCAGCAGCAAAGAAGGAGGGAGATCCTACGAGCAGTACTTC. It codes for CASSKEGGRSYEQYF.

The rearrangement joins TRBV4-1 to TRBJ2-7; TRBD2 aligns across 8 bases. The germline V gene encodes CDR1 MGHRA and CDR2 YSYEKL. The J segment lost 6 bases and the V segment lost 4 bases, leaving 20 bases of the junction unmatched. This CDR3 is 18 amino acids long. The CDR3, as DNA: TGCGCCAGCAGCCCGCGTCTTGTCGGGAGGGCGACTTCCGGCGAGCAGTACTTC. Amino acid sequence: CASSPRLVGRATSGEQYF.

The rearrangement joins TRBV7-9 to TRBJ2-7; D remains unclear. Germline assignment: CDR1 SEHNR and CDR2 FQNEAQ (reference sequence). The CDR3 length is 15 residues. Trimming left V 1 base short and J 2 bases short, with 12 bases between. The CDR3 is CASSLVLGSPYEQYF. The CDR3, as DNA: TGTGCCAGCAGCTTAGTTCTAGGATCTCCCTACGAGCAGTACTTC.

This chain uses TRBV6-1 with TRBJ2-4; 10 bases agree with TRBD1. The junction had 11 bases not matched to a gene; V was cut back by 0 bases and J by 0 bases. Germline CDR1 MNHNS, CDR2 SASEGT. The CDR3 is made up of 20 amino acids. The CDR3 region is CASSEAGRQGAKLAKNIQYF. The CDR3, as DNA: TGTGCCAGCAGTGAAGCGGGACGACAGGGGGCAAAACTAGCCAAAAACATTCAGTACTTC.

This chain joins TRBV28 and TRBJ1-2; D might be TRBD1 (6 bases). V gave up 5 bases and J gave up 7 bases, with 17 bases separating them. Germline V gene sequence: CDR1 MDHEN, CDR2 SYDVKM. This CDR3 spans 14 amino acids. The CDR3 reads CASSPPGGAGGYTF. As DNA, the CDR3 is TGTGCCAGCAGTCCCCCGGGGGGCGCAGGTGGCTACACCTTC.